These 29 T cell receptor beta chains share one sample of origin, sequenced in a study of Graves' ophthalmopathy and Graves' hyperthyroidism. RNA transcripts provided the template for amplifying TCR beta CDR3 regions. First-round RT-PCR relied on HTBI primers, and a second-round multiplex PCR came next. Each CDR3 protein gets one entry after TCRdb re-called the multiplex PCR reads with MiXCR. The sample shows under 350,000 distinct CDR3 sequences, about a sixth of them seen only once. Specimen: peripheral blood. The receptors stem from an adult man with Graves' ophthalmopathy.

This clonotype was counted many times. CDR3 sequence: CASSPGLAGTEQYF. The CDR3 nucleotides read TGTGCCAGCTCACCAGGACTAGCGGGAACCGAGCAGTACTTC. V is TRBV18 and J is TRBJ2-7, with 12 positions matching TRBD2. The CDR3 sequence is 14 residues long. Germline V gene sequence: CDR1 KGHSH, CDR2 LQKENI. V lost 2 bases and J lost 6; bases outside the gene matches: 2.

This clonotype occurred a few times. CDR3 DNA sequence: TGTGCCAGCAGTGAGATGAGATCCTACGAGCAGTACTTC. This codes for CASSEMRSYEQYF. The genes are TRBV6-1 and TRBJ2-7, with no clear D. V lost 3 bases and J lost 1, with 7 bases in between. The CDR3 is 13 residues long. Germline V gene lookup returns CDR1 MNHNS and CDR2 SASEGT.

At least ten counts were recorded for this clonotype. The chain combines TRBV6-2 or TRBV6-3 with TRBJ2-7, with 9 bases fitting TRBD2. J lost 0 bases, V lost 5 bases, and 2 bases had no gene match. CDR3 size: 14 residues. CDR1 is MNHEY and CDR2 is SVGEGT in the germline V gene. CDR3 protein: CASSPTSGSYEQYF. CDR3 sequence (DNA): TGTGCCAGCAGTCCGACTAGCGGCTCCTACGAGCAGTACTTC.

The table lists this clonotype with many counts. The chain carries TRBV5-1 and TRBJ1-1; D ambiguous. The CDR3 extends over 14 amino acids. Germline CDR1 and CDR2: SGHRS and YFSETQ. V lost 0 bases to trimming and J lost 0 bases, with 6 bases between them. The CDR3 loop is CASSLVQMNTEAFF. The CDR3 DNA is TGCGCCAGCAGCTTGGTGCAAATGAACACTGAAGCTTTCTTT. Together with reference TRBV5-1 and TRBJ1-1, the CDR3 gives the full variable domain: KAGVTQTPRYLIKTRGQQVTLSCSPISGHRSVSWYQQTPGQGLQFLFEYFSETQRNKGNFPGRFSGRQFSNSRSEMNVSTLELGDSALYLCASSLVQMNTEAFFGQGTRLTVV.

This clonotype has ten or more counts. This chain joins TRBV19 and TRBJ2-5, with 7 nucleotides matching TRBD2. Unmatched junction bases numbered 8, after V lost 4 bases and J lost 0 bases. The CDR3 contains 16 residues. CDR1 and CDR2 (germline): LNHDA, SQIVND (reference sequence). The CDR3 region is CASSTSSGGYQETQYF. The CDR3, as DNA: TGTGCCAGTAGTACCTCTAGCGGAGGGTACCAAGAGACCCAGTACTTC.

V and J are TRBV30 and TRBJ1-1; 10 bases line up with TRBD1. Germline CDR1 is GTSNPN and CDR2 is SVGIG (reference sequence). V trimming: 4 bases; J trimming: 4 bases; junction bases outside the gene matches: 6. The CDR3 length is 14 residues. In DNA form, the CDR3 reads TGTGCCTGGAATACCCGGGACAGGGGCACTGAAGCTTTCTTT. Translating gives CAWNTRDRGTEAFF.

This clonotype was counted at least ten times. The chain links TRBV20-1 to TRBJ1-5, with no clear D. V was clipped by 0 bases and J by 2 bases, with 8 bases between them. Germline V gene sequence: CDR1 DFQATT, CDR2 SNEGSKA (reference sequence). This CDR3 contains 14 residues. The chain's CDR3 is CSAREWQRNQPQHF. The CDR3 nucleotides read TGCAGTGCTAGAGAGTGGCAGCGCAATCAGCCCCAGCATTTT.

The CDR3 coding sequence is TGTGCCAGCTCACCACCATCCGGGCAAGAGACCCAGTACTTC. This translates into CASSPPSGQETQYF. The chain joins TRBV18 to TRBJ2-5; no reliable D call. Between the trimmed V and J ends, which lost 0 bases and 2 bases, there was a span of 7 bases. The CDR3 totals 14 residues. Germline V CDR1 and CDR2: KGHSH, LQKENI.

The V gene is TRBV12-3 or TRBV12-4, the J gene TRBJ2-5; the D gene is possibly TRBD2 (5 bases). V was pared by 6 bases and J by 0 bases, with 11 bases between. The CDR3 totals 14 residues. CDR3 nucleotides: TGTGCCAGCAGCACCGGACTTCACCAAGAGACCCAGTACTTC. Translated, it gives CASSTGLHQETQYF.

Many counts were recorded for this clonotype. J is TRBJ2-7 and V is TRBV11-1; 7 bases match TRBD1. Unmatched junction bases numbered 15, after V lost 4 bases and J lost 0 bases. The CDR3 is made up of 18 amino acids. In germline, CDR1 is SGHAT, CDR2 FQDESV (reference sequence). DNA of the CDR3: TGTGCCAGCAGCTCCGGGACAGTAGACCACAGTTTCTCCTACGAGCAGTACTTC. Residues: CASSSGTVDHSFSYEQYF.

V is TRBV7-2 and J is TRBJ1-5; D not resolved. V lost 4 bases and J 3 bases, leaving 13 bases between the germline ends. The CDR3 has 15 residues. In germline, CDR1 is SGHTA, CDR2 FQGNSA. The CDR3 DNA sequence: TGTGCCAGCAGCTCCACACCGGCCATCAATCAGCCCCAGCATTTT. Its translation is CASSSTPAINQPQHF.

The sample holds many counts of this clonotype. The chain employs TRBV20-1 and TRBJ2-4; TRBD1 or TRBD2 may be the D gene (5 bases each). V dropped 1 base and J dropped 0 bases, with 7 bases sitting between them. This CDR3 is built from 14 residues. Germline assignment: CDR1 DFQATT and CDR2 SNEGSKA (reference sequence). CDR3: CSARVGVAKNIQYF. The CDR3 bases are TGCAGTGCTAGAGTGGGGGTAGCCAAAAACATTCAGTACTTC.

This clonotype occurred many times. This chain joins TRBV4-3 and TRBJ1-6; D is ambiguous. The germline V and J ends were trimmed by 2 bases and 8 bases, with 7 bases remaining between them. Germline CDR1 reads LGHNA; CDR2 reads YSLEER. The CDR3 covers 13 residues. The CDR3 DNA sequence: TGCGCCAGCAGCCAAACTGTTGATTCACCCCTCCACTTT. It yields the protein CASSQTVDSPLHF.

This clonotype has at least ten counts. This rearrangement joins TRBV6-2 or TRBV6-3 to TRBJ2-5; TRBD2 agrees at 15 bases. The V segment lost 6 bases and the J segment 1 base; nucleotides outside the gene matches: 0. The CDR3 has 15 residues. Germline-derived CDR1 and CDR2 are MNHEY and SVGEGT. DNA of the CDR3: TGTGCCAGCAGGGGACTAGCGGGAGGCCAAGAGACCCAGTACTTC. Amino acid sequence: CASRGLAGGQETQYF.

This chain joins TRBV7-6 and TRBJ1-2; the D gene is possibly TRBD1 (6 bases). V lost 4 bases to trimming and J lost 8 bases, with 20 bases between them. Germline lookup yields CDR1 SGHVS and CDR2 FNYEAQ. The CDR3 length is 15 residues. CDR3 loop: CASSSRSGTSEGYTF. The DNA of the CDR3 is TGTGCCAGCAGCTCAAGATCCGGGACAAGCGAGGGCTACACCTTC.

This clonotype was observed many times. CDR3: CAWEGLFTGELFF. CDR3 bases: TGTGCCTGGGAGGGGCTTTTCACCGGGGAGCTGTTTTTT. The chain recombines TRBV30 with TRBJ2-2; D assignment may be TRBD1 or TRBD2 (5 bases each). CDR1 and CDR2 (germline): GTSNPN, SVGIG (reference sequence). Trimming took 5 bases from V and 4 from J, leaving 11 bases between them. The CDR3 has 13 residues.

Ten or more counts support this clonotype. The chain is built from TRBV5-5 and TRBJ1-1, with a possible D match to TRBD1 (6 bases). The germline gives CDR1 SGHKS, CDR2 YYEKEE (reference sequence). This CDR3 spans 14 amino acids. Trimming stripped 3 bases from V and 0 bases from J, with 9 bases between. CDR3 DNA: TGTGCCAGCAGCTGGACAGTTTTGAACACTGAAGCTTTCTTT. It is translated as CASSWTVLNTEAFF.

This clonotype was recorded many times. The V call is TRBV6-1, the J call TRBJ1-5, with D possibly matching TRBD1 (5 bases). Between the trimmed V and J ends, which lost 6 bases and 0 bases, there was a span of 9 bases. Germline assignment: CDR1 MNHNS and CDR2 SASEGT. The CDR3 is made up of 14 amino acids. CDR3 nucleotides: TGTGCCAGCAGACGGGACTTTAGCAATCAGCCCCAGCATTTT. Translation: CASRRDFSNQPQHF.

This clonotype was detected many times. The gene calls are TRBV7-2 and TRBJ1-5; unclear D gene. This CDR3 region has 13 residues. CDR1 SGHTA and CDR2 FQGNSA come from the germline V gene. The V end lost 2 bases, the J end lost 0 bases, and 2 bases lay between the germline ends. The CDR3 DNA reads as TGTGCCAGCAGCTTACGTAGCAATCAGCCCCAGCATTTT. It yields the protein CASSLRSNQPQHF.

Ten or more counts support this clonotype. V usage is TRBV7-9 and J usage is TRBJ1-6, with a possible D match to TRBD1 (5 bases). V was shortened by 2 bases and J by 10 bases, with 15 bases between the two germline ends. Germline V gene data show CDR1 as SEHNR and CDR2 as FQNEAQ (reference sequence). The CDR3 loop spans 15 amino acids. The DNA for the CDR3 is TGTGCCAGCAGCTTAAGGGGCAGGGACTTATCACCCCTCCACTTT. As protein: CASSLRGRDLSPLHF.

This clonotype was found many times. This chain links TRBV10-2 with TRBJ1-5; D possibly corresponds to TRBD1 (5 bases). Germline V CDR1 and CDR2: WSHSY, SAAADI. V lost 11 bases, J lost 4 bases, and 24 bases lay in between. The CDR3 has 16 amino acids. The CDR3, as DNA: TGCGCCGGCTCCGTCGGGGCAGTGCCCAATAATCAGCCCCAGCATTTT. Encoded protein: CAGSVGAVPNNQPQHF.

This clonotype was observed many times. This chain joins TRBV7-2 and TRBJ1-2; D not certain. Trimming stripped 5 bases from V and 0 bases from J, with 13 bases between. The CDR3 is made up of 15 amino acids. Germline values: CDR1 SGHTA, CDR2 FQGNSA. CDR3 amino acids: CASSREALSNYGYTF. The CDR3 DNA reads as TGTGCCAGCAGCAGGGAGGCACTTTCTAACTATGGCTACACCTTC.

This clonotype was observed at least ten times. This chain joins TRBV4-1 and TRBJ1-5, with D perhaps TRBD1 (5 bases). The CDR3 spans 17 residues. Germline V gene data show CDR1 as MGHRA and CDR2 as YSYEKL. The V gene lost 6 bases and the J gene lost 1 base, with 19 bases spanning the gap. CDR3 amino acids: CASSHPPGARSNQPQHF. In DNA form, the CDR3 reads TGCGCCAGCAGTCACCCCCCCGGGGCGAGAAGCAATCAGCCCCAGCATTTT.

This clonotype was counted many times. The gene calls are TRBV6-2 or TRBV6-3 and TRBJ2-7; tentatively, D is TRBD1 (5 bases). This CDR3 is built from 15 residues. Germline assignment: CDR1 MNHEY and CDR2 SVGEGT. V lost 4 bases and J lost 5, with 18 bases in between. Here the CDR3 reads CASSSGLILPHEQYF. The CDR3 region has the DNA TGTGCCAGCAGTTCAGGGTTAATTTTGCCCCACGAGCAGTACTTC.

The table lists this clonotype with many counts. V is TRBV7-3 and J is TRBJ1-1; D unresolved. Trimming stripped 5 bases from V and 11 bases from J, with 12 bases between. The length of the CDR3 is 11 residues. Germline V CDR1 and CDR2: SGHTA, FQGTGA. CDR3 in amino acids: CASSPTSSAFF. CDR3 DNA sequence: TGTGCCAGCAGCCCAACTTCGAGCGCTTTCTTT.

The chain has TRBV28 and TRBJ1-2; weak D call: TRBD1 (5 bases). CDR3 length equals 13 residues. The germline gives CDR1 MDHEN, CDR2 SYDVKM. With 8 bases removed from V and 3 bases from J, the gap between germline ends came to 13 bases. The CDR3 spells CASLPGRDYGYTF. The CDR3 nucleotides read TGTGCCAGCCTTCCCGGCAGGGACTATGGCTACACCTTC.

This clonotype was seen repeatedly, ten times or more. The chain couples TRBV7-8 to TRBJ2-5, with TRBD1 as a possible D gene (6 bases). V lost 7 bases, J lost 3 bases, and 15 bases lay in between. CDR1 and CDR2 from the germline V gene are SGHVS and FQNEAQ. The CDR3 length is 14 residues. This chain's CDR3 is CASTLGHQEETQYF. CDR3 coding DNA: TGTGCCAGCACCCTGGGACACCAAGAAGAGACCCAGTACTTC.

In its sample, this clonotype was seen many times. The chain links TRBV4-3 to TRBJ2-4; 11 nucleotides align to TRBD2. CDR1 and CDR2 (germline): LGHNA, YSLEER. The CDR3 is 16 amino acids. The V and J ends lost 4 bases and 8 bases, in that order; junction bases with no gene match: 10. This CDR3 is CASSLGLAEYPDIQYF. CDR3 nucleotide sequence: TGCGCCAGCAGCCTGGGACTAGCGGAGTACCCAGACATTCAGTACTTC.

This clonotype was counted only a few times. The V gene is TRBV30, the J gene TRBJ1-5; 7 nucleotides match TRBD1. V lost 3 bases to trimming and J lost 3 bases; unmatched junction nucleotides: 11. The CDR3 has 16 residues. Germline CDR1 reads GTSNPN; CDR2 reads SVGIG (reference sequence). The CDR3 region has the DNA TGTGCCTGGAGCGACCCCAGGGGGTGGAACAATCAGCCCCAGCATTTT. Amino acids: CAWSDPRGWNNQPQHF.